Listed below are T cell receptor beta chains from one sample, sequenced in a study of CD8+CD57+ T cells in acquired aplastic anemia. TCRdb ran MiXCR on the reads and lists one entry per CDR3 protein. The profile shows some 150,000 distinct CDR3 sequences, 71% of them singletons. The source material was sorted CD4+, CD8+, or CD8+CD57+ T cells (not recorded which) from PBMCs. The receptors were gathered from a human donor with aplastic anemia. The CDR3 runs from the conserved cysteine through the conserved F or W. D genes are given only for firm matches. The size entry is marked missing in some rows and otherwise reads once, few, many or a size class.

size: NA
J: TRBJ2-2
V: TRBV11-2
D: NA
DNA: TGTGCCAGCAGGTTGTCGGCCGGGGAGCTGTTTTTT
CDR3: CASRLSAGELFF

size: NA
J: TRBJ2-5
V: TRBV15
D: TRBD1
DNA: TGTGCCACCAGCGGGAACAGGGGGGAGACCCAGTACTTC
CDR3: CATSGNRGETQYF

size: NA
J: TRBJ2-1
V: TRBV7-9
D: TRBD2
DNA: TGTGCCAGCAGCCAAACGACTAGCGAAACCTACAATGAGCAGTTCTTC
CDR3: CASSQTTSETYNEQFF

size: few
J: TRBJ1-5
V: TRBV20-1
D: NA
DNA: TGCAGTGCTAGCCGACAGCCTAATCAGCCCCAGCATTTT
CDR3: CSASRQPNQPQHF

size: NA
J: TRBJ1-2
V: TRBV7-8
D: NA
DNA: TGTGCCAGCAGCTTCTTGTTTAACTATGGCTACACCTTC
CDR3: CASSFLFNYGYTF

size: NA
J: TRBJ2-7
V: TRBV7-2
D: TRBD1
DNA: TGTGCCAGCAGCTTGTGGCTGGGACAGGGGTGGACCTACGAGCAGTACTTC
CDR3: CASSLWLGQGWTYEQYF

size: many
J: TRBJ1-6
V: TRBV7-9
D: NA
DNA: TGTGCCAGCAGTTGGGGGCAAGAAAGGGATTCACCCCTCCACTTT
CDR3: CASSWGQERDSPLHF

size: NA
J: TRBJ1-1
V: TRBV7-2
D: NA
DNA: TGTGCCAGCAGCTTAGACGTAGGGGGAGCTTTCTTT
CDR3: CASSLDVGGAFF

size: NA
J: TRBJ2-7
V: TRBV19
D: NA
DNA: TGTGCCGGTAGTAACTCGGGCTACTACGAGCAGTACTTC
CDR3: CAGSNSGYYEQYF

size: many
J: TRBJ2-7
V: TRBV27
D: NA
DNA: TGTGCCAGCAGTTCCCAGGAGGGGGAATCCTACGAGCAGTACTTC
CDR3: CASSSQEGESYEQYF

size: NA
J: TRBJ1-2
V: TRBV5-1
D: TRBD1
DNA: TGCGCCAGCAGTCCACAGGGGGACTATGGCTACACCTTC
CDR3: CASSPQGDYGYTF

size: NA
J: TRBJ2-3
V: TRBV10-3
D: TRBD2
DNA: TGTGCCATCAGTGAAATGTCGACGGGGGGGCCAGATACGCAGTATTTT
CDR3: CAISEMSTGGPDTQYF

size: NA
J: TRBJ2-7
V: TRBV5-1
D: NA
DNA: TGCGCCAGCAGCTTGGCGACGGACTACGAGCAGTACTTC
CDR3: CASSLATDYEQYF

size: many
J: TRBJ2-5
V: TRBV15
D: NA
DNA: TGTGCCACCAGCAGTCTCAGGGGATTTATGGAGACCCAGTACTTC
CDR3: CATSSLRGFMETQYF

size: NA
J: TRBJ2-7
V: TRBV6-6
D: NA
DNA: TGTGCCAGCAGCGCCTCGAGGAACGAGCAGTACTTC
CDR3: CASSASRNEQYF

size: NA
J: TRBJ2-7
V: TRBV2
D: NA
DNA: TGTGCCAGCAGGTTAGGGACACTCCACTACGAGCAGTACTTC
CDR3: CASRLGTLHYEQYF

size: NA
J: TRBJ1-4
V: TRBV5-1
D: NA
DNA: TGCGCCAGTCGAACAGAGGTCTATAATGAAAAACTGTTTTTT
CDR3: CASRTEVYNEKLFF

size: few
J: TRBJ2-5
V: TRBV20-1
D: TRBD1
DNA: TGCAGTGCTACGAGACAGGGGTTCCAAGAGACCCAGTACTTC
CDR3: CSATRQGFQETQYF

size: NA
J: TRBJ2-3
V: TRBV2
D: NA
DNA: TGTGCCAGCAGGTTGGAAGATACGCAGTATTTT
CDR3: CASRLEDTQYF

size: few
J: TRBJ1-4
V: TRBV6-6
D: TRBD1
DNA: TGTGCCAGCAGTTTTGACAGGGACCATGAAAAACTGTTTTTT
CDR3: CASSFDRDHEKLFF

size: NA
J: TRBJ1-1
V: TRBV7-8
D: NA
DNA: TGTGCCAGCAGTGAATCCCCGGGGGCCAACACTGAAGCTTTCTTT
CDR3: CASSESPGANTEAFF

size: NA
J: TRBJ2-3
V: TRBV12-3/TRBV12-4
D: TRBD2
DNA: TGTGCCAGCAGTTCGGATGGGGGGGGGACGCAGTATTTT
CDR3: CASSSDGGGTQYF

size: NA
J: TRBJ2-2
V: TRBV19
D: NA
DNA: TGTGCCAGTAGTATGGGCGGGGAGCTGTTTTTT
CDR3: CASSMGGELFF

size: NA
J: TRBJ2-7
V: TRBV5-5
D: NA
DNA: TGTGCCAGCAGCTTGGCCCAGCCCTACGAGCAGTACTTC
CDR3: CASSLAQPYEQYF

size: few
J: TRBJ2-7
V: TRBV5-5
D: NA
DNA: TGTGCCAGCAGCTTAATGGGCGGCCGGAGGTGGGAGCAGTACTTC
CDR3: CASSLMGGRRWEQYF

size: NA
J: TRBJ2-1
V: TRBV19
D: TRBD2
DNA: TGTGCCAGTAGTCTGCGAACTAGCGTGAATGAGCAGTTCTTC
CDR3: CASSLRTSVNEQFF

size: NA
J: TRBJ2-5
V: TRBV10-1
D: NA
DNA: TGTGCCAGCAGTTCCAGAGTGGAGGAGACCCAGTACTTC
CDR3: CASSSRVEETQYF

size: NA
J: TRBJ2-7
V: TRBV7-9
D: TRBD2
DNA: TGTGCCAGCAGCCAAGGTCCCGGGACTAGCTCCTACGAGCAGTACTTC
CDR3: CASSQGPGTSSYEQYF

size: few
J: TRBJ2-7
V: TRBV7-9
D: NA
DNA: TGTGCCAGCAGCTGGGCCGGGATCTCCTACGAGCAGTACTTC
CDR3: CASSWAGISYEQYF

size: many
J: TRBJ2-7
V: TRBV6-6
D: NA
DNA: TGTGCCAGCAGTTCGACAGTCTACGAGCAGTACTTC
CDR3: CASSSTVYEQYF